Below are 27 T cell receptor beta chains sequenced from a single sample in a study of T cell changes during pregnancy in multiple sclerosis. Assay: immunoSEQ multiplex PCR; the TCRdb copy retains only in-frame clones and omits some. Seen here are about 68,000 clones, 90% observed once, and the top ten hold roughly 1.5%. The sequences come from peripheral blood, collected in the third trimester of pregnancy. The receptors come from a female donor with multiple sclerosis, enrolled in a pregnancy study.

The V call is TRBV30, the J call TRBJ1-1, with D maybe TRBD1 (6 bases). The CDR3 extends over 15 amino acids. V gave up 4 bases and J gave up 0 bases, with 15 bases separating them. Looked up from germline, CDR1 is GTSNPN and CDR2 is SVGIG (reference sequence). The CDR3 reads CAWTQQGPLNTEAFF. CDR3 bases: TGTGCCTGGACCCAACAGGGACCCTTGAACACTGAAGCTTTCTTT.

The CDR3 DNA reads as TGCGCCAGCAGCCAAGAAGGGCCGGGGACAGCTAACTATGGCTACACCTTC. Amino acids: CASSQEGPGTANYGYTF. The chain combines TRBV4-3 with TRBJ1-2; 7 bases match TRBD1. The CDR3 extends over 17 amino acids. Losses at the gene ends were 0 bases for V and 0 bases for J; bases not matched to a gene: 7. Germline loops: CDR1 LGHNA, CDR2 YSLEER.

This clone was seen a handful of times. The rearrangement links TRBV10-3 to TRBJ2-7, with 8 positions matching TRBD1. This CDR3 region has 13 residues. Losses at the gene ends were 9 bases for V and 0 bases for J; bases not matched to a gene: 4. Germline V CDR1 and CDR2: ENHRY, SYGVKD. The CDR3: CAMAGQDSYEQYF. As DNA, the CDR3 is TGTGCCATGGCGGGACAGGACTCCTACGAGCAGTACTTC.

The chain links TRBV9 to TRBJ2-2; D is perhaps TRBD2 (6 bases). Trimming took off 3 bases at V and 1 base at J, with 10 bases between the two ends. This CDR3 comprises 15 residues. Germline loops: CDR1 SGDLS, CDR2 YYNGEE. The CDR3 sequence is CASSAKTRNTGELFF. CDR3 coding DNA: TGTGCCAGCAGCGCAAAGACTAGGAACACCGGGGAGCTGTTTTTT.

The rearrangement joins TRBV11-2 to TRBJ1-6, with 9 bases lining up with TRBD1. This CDR3 is 15 amino acids long. The V and J ends lost 5 bases and 7 bases, in that order; junction bases with no gene match: 6. Germline V gene lookup returns CDR1 SGHAT and CDR2 FQNNGV. CDR3 residues: CASSTRDRANSPLHF. CDR3 in DNA: TGTGCCAGCAGCACCAGGGACAGGGCGAATTCACCCCTCCACTTT.

This clone was detected only once. The chain recombines TRBV7-2 with TRBJ2-7; 7 bases agree with TRBD1. The junction had 11 bases not matched to a gene; V was cut back by 7 bases and J by 5 bases. The germline V gene encodes CDR1 SGHTA and CDR2 FQGNSA. This CDR3 spans 14 amino acids. CDR3 sequence: CASTLRAGGDEQYF. CDR3 sequence (DNA): TGTGCCAGCACCCTAAGGGCAGGGGGAGACGAGCAGTACTTC.

The gene calls are TRBV12-2 and TRBJ2-7; TRBD1 was called by the table and not checked on the DNA. TRBV12-2 is a known pseudogene. This CDR3 is 15 amino acids long. This CDR3 reads CASRRGQRPFYEQYF. The CDR3 DNA follows: TGTGCAAGTCGCCGGGGACAGCGACCTTTCTACGAGCAGTACTTC.

Written as DNA, the CDR3 is TGTGCCAGCAGACCCACAGGGATGTGGGATCAGCCCCAGCATTTT. Translation: CASRPTGMWDQPQHF. This chain uses TRBV7-2 with TRBJ1-5; D perhaps matches TRBD1 (6 bases). Germline CDR1 and CDR2: SGHTA and FQGNSA. The CDR3 covers 15 residues. Deletions cut 6 bases from V and 5 bases from J, with 17 bases between. Complete variable domain (other parts from reference TRBV7-2 and TRBJ1-5): GAGVSQSPSNKVTEKGKDVELRCDPISGHTALYWYRQSLGQGLEFLIYFQGNSAPDKSGLPSDRFSAERTGGSVSTLTIQRTQQEDSAVYLCASRPTGMWDQPQHFGDGTRLSIL.

The chain is built from TRBV5-1 and TRBJ2-5, with D possibly TRBD2 on 6 matching bases. The germline V gene has CDR1 SGHRS and CDR2 YFSETQ. CDR3 length: 13 amino acids. The V end was cut by 2 bases, the J end by 6 bases, with 11 bases between. DNA of the CDR3: TGCGCCAGCAGCTTCGGGGAGGAGAAGACCCAGTACTTC. It translates to CASSFGEEKTQYF.

The gene calls are TRBV7-6 and TRBJ1-6, with a tentative D call TRBD1 (6 bases). Looked up from germline, CDR1 is SGHVS and CDR2 is FNYEAQ. Trimming took off 4 bases at V and 10 bases at J, with 17 bases between the two ends. This CDR3 is 15 amino acids long. The CDR3, as DNA: TGTGCCAGCAGCTCCATGGACAGAAAGGGCTCACCCCTCCACTTT. The encoded protein is CASSSMDRKGSPLHF.

CDR3 region: CASSLTTATGTSNYEQYF. The CDR3 nucleotides read TGCGCCAGCAGCTTAACAACAGCAACCGGGACTAGCAACTACGAGCAGTACTTC. The rearrangement joins TRBV5-1 to TRBJ2-7; 9 bases are a match to TRBD2. This CDR3 has 18 amino acids. Per the germline V gene, CDR1 is SGHRS and CDR2 is YFSETQ. With 2 bases clipped from V and 3 bases from J, the junction kept 15 bases outside the gene matches.

The chain is built from TRBV7-2 and TRBJ2-1; the match to TRBD2 covers 8 bases. Trimming cost V 4 bases and J 7 bases; bases outside gene matches: 9. This CDR3 spans 15 amino acids. Germline V gene lookup returns CDR1 SGHTA and CDR2 FQGNSA. CDR3 protein: CASSSSGTRGNEQFF. CDR3 sequence (DNA): TGTGCCAGCAGCTCTAGTGGGACTAGGGGGAATGAGCAGTTCTTC.

In the case of this clone: A junction end diverges from the germline sequence, so it may reflect a read error. The V call is TRBV5-6, the J call TRBJ1-1, with D perhaps matching TRBD1 (5 bases). The CDR3 consists of 15 residues. Germline V gene lookup returns CDR1 SGHDT and CDR2 YYEEEE. The DNA for the CDR3 is TGTGCCAGCAGCTTGGCCTTTCGGGAGGACACGGAAGCTTTCTTT. Its protein product is CASSLAFREDTEAFF.

J is TRBJ2-5 and V is TRBV5-1; weak D call: TRBD2 (5 bases). The tail of the sequence fits TRBJ2-7 better, so the J call may be wrong. The CDR3 extends over 14 amino acids. Germline values: CDR1 SGHRS, CDR2 YFSETQ. CDR3 DNA sequence: TGCGCCAGCAGCTTAATAGAGGGAATCTACGAGCAGTACTTC. The encoded protein is CASSLIEGIYEQYF.

This chain connects TRBV7-9 to TRBJ2-1; D is unclear. Germline lookup yields CDR1 SEHNR and CDR2 FQNEAQ (reference sequence). The CDR3 spans 14 residues. Trimming removed 5 bases at V and 4 bases at J, with 12 bases between. The CDR3 region has the DNA TGTGCCAGCAGCCCTCCCTTGCGATACAATGAGCAGTTCTTC. Amino acids: CASSPPLRYNEQFF.

This clone was found once. The genes are TRBV9 and TRBJ2-7, with D perhaps matching TRBD2 (6 bases). The CDR3 has 14 residues. Germline lookup yields CDR1 SGDLS and CDR2 YYNGEE. V lost 2 bases and J lost 3, with 12 bases in between. CDR3 loop: CASSVGGGLYEQYF. The CDR3 DNA is TGTGCCAGCAGCGTGGGTGGGGGACTCTACGAGCAGTACTTC.

The rearrangement joins TRBV11-2 to TRBJ2-4; D gene ambiguous. V was shortened by 2 bases and J by 0 bases, with 8 bases between the two germline ends. Germline values: CDR1 SGHAT, CDR2 FQNNGV. The CDR3 is 15 amino acids. The CDR3, as DNA: TGTGCCAGCAGCTTAAAAGCCCTAGCCAAAAACATTCAGTACTTC. It encodes CASSLKALAKNIQYF.

V gene TRBV10-3 combines with J gene TRBJ1-3; D unclear. The germline CDR1 and CDR2 sequences are ENHRY and SYGVKD. The CDR3 consists of 13 residues. Trimming cost V 8 bases and J 0 bases, with 8 bases left between them. The CDR3 sequence is CAIQDNSGNTIYF. The CDR3 bases are TGTGCCATCCAGGATAACTCTGGAAACACCATATATTTT.

The J gene is TRBJ1-2, the V gene TRBV19, with TRBD1 as a possible D gene (5 bases). This CDR3 contains 13 residues. V was pared by 9 bases and J by 0 bases, with 11 bases between. Germline-derived CDR1 and CDR2 are LNHDA and SQIVND (reference sequence). Here the CDR3 DNA reads TGTGCCAGCGACAGCAATACTAACTATGGCTACACCTTC. This codes for CASDSNTNYGYTF.

The chain links TRBV2 to TRBJ2-1; 9 nucleotides line up with TRBD1. This CDR3 has 15 residues. V lost 8 bases to trimming and J lost 0 bases; unmatched junction nucleotides: 5. Looked up from germline, CDR1 is SNHLY and CDR2 is FYNNEI. CDR3 region: CASENRGLSYNEQFF. In DNA, the CDR3 is TGTGCCAGCGAAAACAGGGGGCTCTCCTACAATGAGCAGTTCTTC.

The chain joins TRBV18 to TRBJ2-7; 7 bases match TRBD1. CDR1 is KGHSH and CDR2 is LQKENI in the germline V gene. V lost 3 bases and J lost 0; bases outside the gene matches: 2. The CDR3 runs 14 residues. The CDR3 DNA reads as TGTGCCAGCTCACCCGGGACAGACTCCTACGAGCAGTACTTC. It encodes CASSPGTDSYEQYF. Variable domain in full (rest from reference TRBV18 and TRBJ2-7): NAGVMQNPRHLVRRRGQEARLRCSPMKGHSHVYWYRQLPEEGLKFMVYLQKENIIDESGMPKERFSAEFPKEGPSILRIQQVVRGDSAAYFCASSPGTDSYEQYFGPGTRLTVT.

V is TRBV2 and J is TRBJ2-1; TRBD2 matches 14 bases. The CDR3 contains 20 residues. Germline assignment: CDR1 SNHLY and CDR2 FYNNEI. Trimming at V came to 1 base and at J to 2 bases, leaving 10 bases not matched to a gene. The CDR3 DNA is TGTGCCAGCAGTGAAGGGGTGAGACTAGCGGGAGGGAGCCCCTACAATGAGCAGTTCTTC. Its protein is CASSEGVRLAGGSPYNEQFF.

The chain combines TRBV7-8 with TRBJ2-5; D is possibly TRBD2 (5 bases). The length of the CDR3 is 13 residues. V was cut by 4 bases and J by 2 bases, with 8 bases left in between. The germline V gene encodes CDR1 SGHVS and CDR2 FQNEAQ. This CDR3 is CASSSGIQETQYF. CDR3 sequence (DNA): TGTGCCAGCAGCTCGGGGATACAAGAGACCCAGTACTTC.

The chain uses TRBV12-5 and TRBJ1-5; D ambiguous. Germline V lookup: CDR1 LGHNT, CDR2 FRNRAP. Deletions cut 3 bases from V and 1 base from J, with 4 bases between. This CDR3 has 13 residues. The CDR3 is CASGLHSNQPQHF. DNA of the CDR3: TGTGCTAGTGGTTTACACAGCAATCAGCCCCAGCATTTT.

CDR3 sequence: CAWSLGADYSDTQYF. The CDR3 DNA follows: TGTGCCTGGAGTCTAGGAGCGGACTACTCAGATACGCAGTATTTT. J is TRBJ2-3 and V is TRBV30; a weak D match, TRBD2 (6 bases). V dropped 2 bases and J dropped 4 bases, with 16 bases sitting between them. This CDR3 has 15 residues. Germline CDR1 is GTSNPN and CDR2 is SVGIG (reference sequence). Full variable domain (outside the CDR3, taken from reference TRBV30 and TRBJ2-3): SQTIHQWPATLVQPVGSPLSLECTVEGTSNPNLYWYRQAAGRGLQLLFYSVGIGQISSEVPQNLSASRPQDRQFILSSKKLLLSDSGFYLCAWSLGADYSDTQYFGPGTRLTVL.

V gene TRBV30 combines with J gene TRBJ1-3; no firm D call. The CDR3 runs to 15 residues. V lost 1 base to trimming and J lost 2 bases, with 12 bases between them. Germline-derived CDR1 and CDR2 are GTSNPN and SVGIG (reference sequence). CDR3 residues: CAWSDDRGAGNTIYF. CDR3 nucleotide sequence: TGTGCCTGGAGTGATGACCGGGGAGCTGGAAACACCATATATTTT. Full variable domain (rest looked up from reference TRBV30 and TRBJ1-3): SQTIHQWPATLVQPVGSPLSLECTVEGTSNPNLYWYRQAAGRGLQLLFYSVGIGQISSEVPQNLSASRPQDRQFILSSKKLLLSDSGFYLCAWSDDRGAGNTIYFGEGSWLTVV.

The chain employs TRBV4-2 and TRBJ2-5; 7 bases are shared with TRBD2. J was trimmed by 5 bases and V by 4 bases; bases with no gene match: 10. The CDR3 totals 15 residues. Germline V gene lookup returns CDR1 LGHNA and CDR2 YNFKEQ. This CDR3 reads CASSLAGRAEETQYF. CDR3 nucleotide sequence: TGTGCCAGCAGCCTAGCGGGTCGGGCTGAGGAGACCCAGTACTTC.